These T cell receptor beta chains were read from a single sample in a study of blood T cells in healthy people across ages. TCRdb analysed the 5' RACE reads with MiXCR anew, one entry per CDR3 protein. The sample includes 1.5 million to 2 million distinct CDR3 sequences, under 30% of them seen just once. The specimen sequenced was blood. The receptors come from a woman younger than 45 in good health. CDR3s include the opening cysteine and the closing phenylalanine or tryptophan. D genes are given only for firm matches. For some rows the clone size is stated as once, few or many, or as a class when expanded; others skip it.

abundance,v_gene,d_gene,len,j_gene,CDR3aa,CDR3nt
-,TRBV12-3/TRBV12-4,TRBD2,14,TRBJ2-1,CASSSSSPSGEQFF,TGTGCCAGCAGTTCCTCATCCCCTAGCGGCGAGCAGTTCTTC
few,TRBV7-2,TRBD1,17,TRBJ2-3,CASSDQGVGLPGDTQYF,TGTGCCAGCAGTGACCAGGGGGTGGGCCTACCAGGAGATACGCAGTATTTT
-,TRBV7-2,-,16,TRBJ1-2,CASSLTRTVTNYDYTF,TGTGCCAGCAGCTTAACCAGGACGGTCACGAACTATGACTACACCTTC
-,TRBV15,-,14,TRBJ1-6,CATSSLRSNSPPHF,TGTGCCACCAGCTCACTGCGCAGTAATTCACCCCCCCACTTT
-,TRBV12-3/TRBV12-4,TRBD2,16,TRBJ2-3,CASSLERLAGGDAQYF,TGTGCCAGCAGTTTAGAAAGGCTAGCGGGGGGAGATGCGCAGTATTTT
-,TRBV20-1,-,17,TRBJ1-4,CSTRGAPQEGSNEKLFF,TGCAGTACTAGAGGGGCCCCTCAGGAGGGATCCAATGAAAAACTGTTTTTT
many,TRBV7-9,TRBD1,15,TRBJ2-5,CASRMGQAPAETQYF,TGTGCCAGCAGGATGGGACAGGCCCCTGCGGAGACCCAGTACTTC
-,TRBV29-1,-,15,TRBJ2-7,CSVGGTGTAPYKQYF,TGCAGCGTTGGGGGAACCGGGACTGCACCCTACAAGCAGTACTTC
-,TRBV18,TRBD1,15,TRBJ2-5,CANSPRTGSEETQYF,TGTGCCAACTCACCCCGGACAGGGTCGGAAGAGACCCAGTACTTC
-,TRBV28,TRBD1,11,TRBJ1-2,CATDTGVGYTF,TGTGCCACCGATACAGGGGTTGGCTACACCTTC
-,TRBV7-6,TRBD1,15,TRBJ2-3,CASTTDRGGADTRYF,TGTGCCAGCACCACGGACAGGGGTGGCGCAGATACGCGGTATTTT
-,TRBV20-1,-,13,TRBJ2-2,CSASVWGYGELFF,TGCAGTGCTAGCGTTTGGGGGTACGGGGAGCTGTTTTTT
-,TRBV20-1,-,15,TRBJ2-1,CSARDPLVTYNEQFF,TGCAGTGCTAGAGACCCCCTAGTTACCTACAATGAGCAGTTCTTC
many,TRBV12-3/TRBV12-4,TRBD1,14,TRBJ2-3,CASRGGQGFDTQYF,TGTGCCAGCAGGGGGGGACAGGGTTTCGATACGCAGTATTTT
few,TRBV6-1,TRBD2,16,TRBJ2-3,CASSEIVGGGTDTQYF,TGTGCCAGCAGTGAAATCGTGGGGGGGGGCACAGATACGCAGTATTTT
-,TRBV6-2/TRBV6-3,TRBD1,14,TRBJ2-2,CASSRQGPSGELFF,TGTGCCAGCAGTAGACAGGGACCCTCCGGGGAGCTGTTTTTT
few,TRBV20-1,-,15,TRBJ2-6,CSASLGFSGANVLTF,TGCAGTGCTAGTTTGGGGTTCTCTGGGGCCAACGTCCTGACTTTC
-,TRBV6-2/TRBV6-3,-,14,TRBJ2-1,CASSSVLTNNEQFF,TGTGCCAGCAGTTCAGTACTGACCAACAATGAGCAGTTCTTC
many,TRBV24-1,-,11,TRBJ2-1,CATGLRSEQFF,TGTGCCACCGGTTTACGGTCAGAGCAGTTCTTC
many,TRBV5-1,-,16,TRBJ2-7,CASSLVSGDPSYEQYF,TGCGCCAGCAGCCTGGTTTCAGGGGACCCCTCCTACGAGCAGTACTTC
few,TRBV20-1,TRBD2,14,TRBJ2-3,CSSRLAGGSDTQYF,TGCAGTTCCCGGTTAGCGGGGGGTTCAGATACGCAGTATTTT
few,TRBV12-3/TRBV12-4,-,14,TRBJ1-4,CASSLNQGQEKLFF,TGTGCCAGCAGTTTAAACCAGGGTCAGGAAAAACTGTTTTTT
few,TRBV7-2,TRBD1,19,TRBJ2-4,CASSGGWTGGFAAKNIQYF,TGTGCCAGCAGCGGGGGGTGGACAGGGGGTTTTGCGGCCAAAAACATTCAGTACTTC
-,TRBV20-1,TRBD2,14,TRBJ2-7,CSADSSGRNYEQYF,TGCAGTGCTGATTCTAGCGGGAGAAACTACGAGCAGTACTTC
-,TRBV5-1,-,15,TRBJ2-1,CASSLGGRWDNEQFF,TGCGCCAGCAGCTTAGGAGGGAGATGGGACAATGAGCAGTTCTTC
many,TRBV12-3/TRBV12-4,-,12,TRBJ1-2,CASSLTAYGYTF,TGTGCCAGCAGTTTGACAGCTTATGGCTACACCTTC
-,TRBV7-8,TRBD2,15,TRBJ2-5,CASTQQTSGQETQYF,TGTGCCAGCACCCAACAGACTAGCGGACAAGAGACCCAGTACTTC
few,TRBV7-2,-,13,TRBJ1-2,CASSPRVRDGYTF,TGTGCCAGCAGCCCCCGCGTCAGGGATGGCTACACCTTC
-,TRBV7-2,-,15,TRBJ2-3,CASSFSTTSTDTQYF,TGTGCCAGCAGCTTCTCAACTACTAGCACAGATACGCAGTATTTT
-,TRBV5-1,TRBD2,17,TRBJ2-5,CASSFNPSGRSYNEQYF,TGCGCCAGCAGCTTCAACCCTAGCGGGAGATCCTACAATGAGCAGTACTTC
-,TRBV29-1,TRBD2,14,TRBJ2-1,CSAIAGGMHNEQFF,TGCAGCGCAATAGCGGGGGGGATGCACAATGAGCAGTTCTTC
-,TRBV11-3,TRBD2,16,TRBJ2-1,CASSLRFAGGLDEQFF,TGTGCCAGCAGCTTAAGGTTTGCGGGGGGGCTTGATGAGCAGTTCTTC
many,TRBV4-1,TRBD1,14,TRBJ2-7,CASSDWTGAYEQYF,TGCGCCAGCAGCGACTGGACAGGGGCCTACGAGCAGTACTTC
few,TRBV5-1,-,16,TRBJ1-5,CASSMDRRDSNQPQHF,TGCGCCAGCAGCATGGACCGCAGGGATAGCAATCAGCCCCAGCATTTT
-,TRBV6-2/TRBV6-3,-,12,TRBJ1-1,CASSRRGPEAFF,TGTGCCAGCAGTCGACGTGGGCCTGAAGCTTTCTTT
-,TRBV28,-,14,TRBJ1-4,CASTPGNLNEKLFF,TGTGCCAGCACTCCGGGGAATCTTAATGAAAAACTGTTTTTT
-,TRBV10-3,TRBD2,14,TRBJ2-3,CAISGGTSADTQYF,TGTGCCATCAGTGGGGGGACTAGTGCAGATACGCAGTATTTT
-,TRBV11-3,TRBD2,18,TRBJ2-1,CASSLGGGGSGIEREQFF,TGTGCCAGCAGCTTAGGGGGTGGAGGTAGCGGGATTGAACGAGAGCAGTTCTTC
-,TRBV7-6,TRBD2,17,TRBJ2-4,CASSSTSGDARYNEQYF,TGTGCCAGCAGCTCAACGAGCGGGGACGCTCGTTACAATGAGCAGTACTTC
few,TRBV7-2,TRBD2,17,TRBJ2-7,CASSLALAGGPVWEQYF,TGTGCCAGCAGCTTAGCGTTGGCGGGAGGGCCGGTTTGGGAGCAGTACTTC
few,TRBV4-1,TRBD1,16,TRBJ2-1,CASSQVPDRSYNERFF,TGCGCCAGCAGCCAGGTTCCGGACAGGTCCTACAATGAGCGGTTCTTC
few,TRBV20-1,TRBD1,15,TRBJ2-5,CSASKGQGGQETQYF,TGCAGTGCTTCAAAGGGACAGGGAGGCCAAGAGACCCAGTACTTC
-,TRBV6-2/TRBV6-3,-,13,TRBJ2-6,CASVRSGANVLTF,TGTGCCAGCGTCCGAAGTGGGGCCAACGTCCTGACTTTC
few,TRBV6-6,TRBD1,14,TRBJ2-4,CASSYRQGADIQYF,TGTGCCAGCAGTTATCGACAGGGGGCGGACATTCAGTACTTC
few,TRBV7-9,TRBD1,15,TRBJ1-2,CASSSPGGPNYGYTF,TGTGCCAGCAGCTCACCAGGGGGCCCTAACTATGGCTACACCTTC
-,TRBV19,-,13,TRBJ2-7,CASSISSGGEQYF,TGTGCCAGTAGTATTTCGTCTGGGGGCGAGCAGTACTTC
-,TRBV7-2,TRBD2,16,TRBJ2-2,CASSLSLAGVAGELFF,TGTGCCAGCAGCTTAAGCTTGGCGGGAGTTGCTGGGGAGCTGTTTTTT
-,TRBV12-3/TRBV12-4,-,12,TRBJ1-1,CASRSQPYEAFF,TGTGCCAGCAGAAGTCAGCCGTATGAAGCTTTCTTT
-,TRBV6-1,-,16,TRBJ2-7,CASSGSRADSYNEQYF,TGTGCCAGCAGTGGGTCCCGGGCAGACTCCTACAATGAGCAGTACTTC
-,TRBV7-9,-,14,TRBJ2-3,CARSPGRSADTQYF,TGTGCCCGCAGCCCGGGACGGTCCGCAGATACGCAGTATTTT
many,TRBV28,-,13,TRBJ2-7,CASRMEPSYEQYF,TGTGCCAGCAGGATGGAGCCTAGTTACGAGCAGTACTTC
few,TRBV12-3/TRBV12-4,-,14,TRBJ2-2,CASSFGVLSGELFF,TGTGCCAGCAGTTTTGGGGTTCTATCCGGGGAGCTGTTTTTT
-,TRBV15,-,15,TRBJ1-3,CATSKFGDSGNTIYF,TGTGCCACCAGCAAATTCGGGGATTCTGGAAACACCATATATTTT
once,TRBV11-2,-,14,TRBJ2-1,CASSLVAPLNEQFF,TGTGCCAGCAGCTTAGTGGCGCCTCTCAATGAGCAGTTCTTC
-,TRBV24-1,-,13,TRBJ2-3,CATSRTSTDTQYF,TGTGCCACCAGCCGAACATCCACAGATACGCAGTATTTT
-,TRBV7-2,TRBD2,16,TRBJ2-1,CASSYFSGPIYNEQFF,TGTGCCAGCAGCTACTTTAGCGGGCCAATTTACAATGAGCAGTTCTTC
-,TRBV7-2,-,13,TRBJ1-2,CASSRFDSYGYTF,TGTGCCAGCAGCCGATTCGACAGCTATGGCTACACCTTC
few,TRBV7-3,TRBD1,16,TRBJ1-1,CASSAQGAGMNTEAFF,TGTGCCAGCAGCGCACAGGGGGCAGGGATGAACACTGAAGCTTTCTTT
-,TRBV12-3/TRBV12-4,-,14,TRBJ2-4,CASSLKGVGNIQYF,TGTGCCAGCAGTTTGAAAGGGGTGGGAAACATTCAGTACTTC
many,TRBV5-5,-,16,TRBJ2-7,CASRVSPGRFAYEQYF,TGTGCCAGCAGGGTCAGCCCGGGACGCTTTGCATACGAGCAGTACTTC